The 30 T cell receptor beta chains below come from one sample, sequenced in a study of T cell changes during pregnancy in multiple sclerosis (dated by TCRdb to between 2018 and 2020). The library was obtained by the immunoSEQ multiplex PCR assay. Not all clones reach the TCRdb copy of this immuneACCESS table, which keeps in-frame sequences only. Checked studies attribute under half of the gap to unresolved V genes and leave the rest unexplained. The sample includes around 130,000 clones, with roughly 95% observed a single time. About 0.42% of the sample belongs to the ten largest clones. The material was peripheral blood, obtained after pregnancy. These receptors originate from a female donor with multiple sclerosis, enrolled in a pregnancy study.

In this sample, this clone turned up once. V is TRBV28 and J is TRBJ2-7; 9 positions agree with TRBD1. V lost 5 bases to trimming and J lost 4 bases; unmatched junction nucleotides: 6. There are 14 residues in the CDR3. Germline V lookup: CDR1 MDHEN, CDR2 SYDVKM. CDR3 DNA: TGTGCCAGCAGTCTTACAGGGGGCAATTACGAGCAGTACTTC. It codes for CASSLTGGNYEQYF.

V gene TRBV5-1 combines with J gene TRBJ1-4; TRBD1 matches 7 bases. Germline trimming cut 3 bases from V and 7 bases from J; bases unmatched to any gene: 6. The CDR3 has 14 residues. Germline V gene sequence: CDR1 SGHRS, CDR2 YFSETQ. For the CDR3, the DNA is TGCGCCAGCAGCTCCGACAGGGTCACTGAAAAACTGTTTTTT. This translates into CASSSDRVTEKLFF.

The J gene is TRBJ2-5, the V gene TRBV7-2, with a tentative D call TRBD2 (7 bases). V lost 6 bases and J lost 4, with 18 bases in between. Germline V lookup: CDR1 SGHTA, CDR2 FQGNSA. This CDR3 spans 15 amino acids. The CDR3 region has the DNA TGTGCCAGCAGGGCCTCCCGGGGGGCCGGAGAGACCCAGTACTTC. This codes for CASRASRGAGETQYF.

This rearrangement joins TRBV2 to TRBJ2-1; D possibly corresponds to TRBD1 (5 bases). Germline-derived CDR1 and CDR2 are SNHLY and FYNNEI. V was cut by 2 bases and J by 9 bases, with 14 bases left in between. The CDR3 sequence is 14 residues long. CDR3 sequence: CASSERGGWGEQFF. The CDR3 bases are TGTGCCAGCAGTGAAAGGGGCGGATGGGGTGAGCAGTTCTTC.

V usage is TRBV29-1 and J usage is TRBJ2-3; tentatively, D is TRBD2 (7 bases). CDR3 length: 14 residues. CDR1 and CDR2 (germline): SQVTM, ANQGSEA. V lost 4 bases to trimming and J lost 1 base, with 12 bases between them. CDR3: CSVVPRGRTDTQYF. In DNA form, the CDR3 reads TGCAGCGTTGTCCCGCGGGGGCGCACAGATACGCAGTATTTT.

V usage is TRBV9 and J usage is TRBJ2-7; TRBD1 matches at 10 bases. This CDR3 comprises 14 residues. From germline, CDR1 is SGDLS and CDR2 YYNGEE. Trimming at V came to 4 bases and at J to 2 bases, leaving 3 bases not matched to a gene. In nucleotides, the CDR3 is TGTGCCAGCAGCCTCGGACAGGGGGCCTACGAGCAGTACTTC. It codes for CASSLGQGAYEQYF.

The chain recombines TRBV7-2 with TRBJ2-7, with TRBD2 matching 12 bases. Looked up from germline, CDR1 is SGHTA and CDR2 is FQGNSA. The V gene end was trimmed by 6 bases and the J gene end by 4 bases; junction bases not matched to a gene: 10. CDR3 length equals 16 residues. CDR3 region: CASSLLTSGSTYEQYF. CDR3 DNA: TGTGCCAGCAGTTTATTGACTAGCGGGAGTACATACGAGCAGTACTTC.

This chain links TRBV28 with TRBJ2-2; D is perhaps TRBD2 (6 bases). This CDR3 has 13 amino acids. V gave up 2 bases and J gave up 6 bases, with 7 bases separating them. Germline CDR1 is MDHEN and CDR2 is SYDVKM. The CDR3 DNA is TGTGCCAGCAGTTTAGCGGGGTCCGGGGAGCTGTTTTTT. Protein: CASSLAGSGELFF.

This chain links TRBV15 with TRBJ2-7, with 11 positions matching TRBD2. This CDR3 contains 15 residues. Per germline, CDR1 LNHNV and CDR2 YYDKDF (reference sequence). With V trimmed by 4 bases and J by 3 bases, 5 bases remained unmatched. The chain's CDR3 is CATSKAGTSGYEQYF. The CDR3 DNA follows: TGTGCCACCAGCAAGGCCGGGACTAGCGGCTACGAGCAGTACTTC. The variable domain in full, with the rest retrieved from reference TRBV15 and TRBJ2-7, is DAMVIQNPRYQVTQFGKPVTLSCSQTLNHNVMYWYQQKSSQAPKLLFHYYDKDFNNEADTPDNFQSRRPNTSFCFLDIRSPGLGDTAMYLCATSKAGTSGYEQYFGPGTRLTVT.

The CDR3 region is CASSPLPGTGAGFGTGELFF. The CDR3, as DNA: TGTGCCAGCAGTCCCCTTCCCGGGACAGGGGCAGGTTTTGGCACCGGGGAGCTGTTTTTT. This chain joins TRBV28 and TRBJ2-2, with 10 bases lining up with TRBD1. This CDR3 has 20 amino acids. From germline, CDR1 is MDHEN and CDR2 SYDVKM. V shed 5 bases and J 4 bases; nucleotides not matched to a gene: 19. The whole variable domain, remainder taken from reference TRBV28 and TRBJ2-2, is DVKVTQSSRYLVKRTGEKVFLECVQDMDHENMFWYRQDPGLGLRLIYFSYDVKMKEKGDIPEGYSVSREKKERFSLILESASTNQTSMYLCASSPLPGTGAGFGTGELFFGEGSRLTVL.

The V and J genes are TRBV19 and TRBJ1-5; tentative D call: TRBD1 (6 bases). Germline CDR1 LNHDA, CDR2 SQIVND (reference sequence). The CDR3 spans 13 residues. V was clipped by 3 bases and J by 11 bases, with 14 bases between them. CDR3: CASSMAGGASQHF. In DNA form, the CDR3 reads TGTGCCAGTAGTATGGCGGGGGGGGCTTCCCAGCATTTT.

CDR3: CASSIAGTSFRNEQFF. DNA for the CDR3: TGTGCCAGTAGTATAGCAGGGACTAGTTTCCGGAATGAGCAGTTCTTC. The chain links TRBV19 to TRBJ2-1, with 8 bases matching TRBD2. J was trimmed by 7 bases and V by 1 base; bases with no gene match: 9. This CDR3 is 16 amino acids long. The germline gives CDR1 LNHDA, CDR2 SQIVND (reference sequence).

This clone was observed a single time. The rearrangement links TRBV5-4 to TRBJ2-2, with unresolved D. CDR1 SGHNT and CDR2 YYREEE come from the germline V gene (reference sequence). The V end lost 0 bases, the J end lost 0 bases, and 9 bases lay between the germline ends. The CDR3 contains 16 residues. The CDR3 region has the DNA TGTGCCAGCAGCTTGGGACTGAAAGCGAACACCGGGGAGCTGTTTTTT. Protein: CASSLGLKANTGELFF. Looking up the rest from reference TRBV5-4 and TRBJ2-2 gives the full variable domain: ETGVTQSPTHLIKTRGQQVTLRCSSQSGHNTVSWYQQALGQGPQFIFQYYREEENGRGNFPPRFSGLQFPNYSSELNVNALELDDSALYLCASSLGLKANTGELFFGEGSRLTVL.

The V and J genes are TRBV11-2 and TRBJ2-7, with no clear D. This CDR3 is 14 amino acids long. Trimming took 1 base from V and 0 from J, leaving 7 bases between them. Germline V gene data show CDR1 as SGHAT and CDR2 as FQNNGV. CDR3 protein: CASSLAPGSYEQYF. For the CDR3, the DNA is TGTGCCAGCAGCTTAGCGCCGGGCTCCTACGAGCAGTACTTC.

This chain joins TRBV11-2 and TRBJ1-4; perhaps TRBD1 as D (5 bases). V lost 5 bases, J lost 6 bases, and 13 bases lay in between. Germline CDR1 and CDR2: SGHAT and FQNNGV. The CDR3 runs to 14 residues. CDR3 nucleotide sequence: TGTGCCAGCAGCCCCCAGGGAGGTTATGAAAAACTGTTTTTT. It is translated as CASSPQGGYEKLFF.

The chain is built from TRBV29-1 and TRBJ2-3; 16 positions match TRBD2. Germline values: CDR1 SQVTM, CDR2 ANQGSEA. V was pared by 4 bases and J by 4 bases, with 2 bases of the junction left unmatched. This CDR3 contains 15 residues. CDR3 amino acids: CSVGGTSGRADTQYF. In nucleotides, the CDR3 is TGCAGCGTTGGGGGGACTAGCGGGAGGGCAGATACGCAGTATTTT.

This clone showed up just once. This sequence joins TRBV13 and TRBJ2-5; 13 bases map to TRBD2. CDR1 and CDR2 (germline): PRHDT, FYEKMQ (reference sequence). Trimming cost V 6 bases and J 5 bases; bases outside gene matches: 15. There are 18 residues in the CDR3. CDR3 in amino acids: CASRGGGLAGPSGETQYF. DNA for the CDR3: TGTGCCAGCAGAGGGGGGGGACTAGCGGGACCCTCGGGCGAGACCCAGTACTTC.

The chain links TRBV4-2 to TRBJ2-7; TRBD2 matches at 7 bases. The CDR3 covers 15 residues. Germline-derived CDR1 and CDR2 are LGHNA and YNFKEQ. V lost 4 bases and J lost 1; bases outside the gene matches: 7. This chain's CDR3 is CASSLSRGSSYEQYF. The DNA of the CDR3 is TGTGCCAGCAGCCTGTCCCGCGGGAGTTCCTACGAGCAGTACTTC.

The chain recombines TRBV28 with TRBJ1-2, with TRBD1 matching 10 bases. The length of the CDR3 is 14 residues. CDR1 and CDR2 from the germline V gene are MDHEN and SYDVKM. The ends lost 2 bases at V and 4 bases at J; junction bases unmatched: 1. The CDR3 DNA is TGTGCCAGCAGTTTAAGGGACAGGGGCTATGGCTACACCTTC. Translating it yields CASSLRDRGYGYTF.

The CDR3 nucleotides are TGCGCCAGCAGCCAAGAAGTAGGTCTCCAGGGAAATTCACCCCTCCACTTT. This encodes CASSQEVGLQGNSPLHF. This chain links TRBV4-3 with TRBJ1-6; maybe TRBD1 (5 bases). CDR1 is LGHNA and CDR2 is YSLEER in the germline V gene. This CDR3 spans 17 amino acids. The V end lost 0 bases, the J end lost 7 bases, and 16 bases lay between the germline ends.

V usage is TRBV15 and J usage is TRBJ1-5, with TRBD1 matching over 8 bases. V shed 6 bases and J 6 bases; nucleotides not matched to a gene: 10. CDR1 and CDR2 (germline): LNHNV, YYDKDF (reference sequence). There are 15 residues in the CDR3. The CDR3 sequence is CATSLDRGGIQPQHF. As DNA, the CDR3 is TGTGCCACCAGTTTAGACAGGGGAGGAATTCAGCCCCAGCATTTT.

V usage is TRBV4-2 and J usage is TRBJ1-3; 7 bases agree with TRBD1. Germline V gene sequence: CDR1 LGHNA, CDR2 YNFKEQ. J was trimmed by 4 bases and V by 0 bases; bases with no gene match: 3. The CDR3 is 15 amino acids. CDR3 sequence: CASSQDTGEGNTIYF. The DNA of the CDR3 is TGTGCCAGCAGCCAAGATACAGGGGAGGGAAACACCATATATTTT.

The rearrangement links TRBV7-2 to TRBJ2-1; possibly TRBD2 for D (6 bases). The CDR3 length is 15 residues. The germline V gene encodes CDR1 SGHTA and CDR2 FQGNSA. V gave up 2 bases and J gave up 7 bases, with 15 bases separating them. This CDR3 is CASSLTAGSGNEQFF. DNA of the CDR3: TGTGCCAGCAGCTTAACGGCGGGATCGGGTAATGAGCAGTTCTTC. Complete variable domain (other parts from reference TRBV7-2 and TRBJ2-1): GAGVSQSPSNKVTEKGKDVELRCDPISGHTALYWYRQSLGQGLEFLIYFQGNSAPDKSGLPSDRFSAERTGGSVSTLTIQRTQQEDSAVYLCASSLTAGSGNEQFFGPGTRLTVL.

The rearrangement links TRBV7-8 to TRBJ2-3; D is unclear. The V gene lost 0 bases and the J gene lost 2 bases, with 6 bases spanning the gap. The CDR3 has 14 amino acids. In germline, CDR1 is SGHVS, CDR2 FQNEAQ. CDR3 loop: CASSLAAITDTQYF. CDR3 nucleotides: TGTGCCAGCAGCTTAGCGGCCATCACAGATACGCAGTATTTT.

The chain is built from TRBV21-1 and TRBJ2-7; the D call in the table, TRBD1, was not verified against the DNA. TRBV21-1 is a pseudogene segment. CDR3 length: 17 amino acids. Here the CDR3 DNA reads TGTGCCAGCAGCAAAGCGGGGACAGGGATCCAAACCTACGAGCAGTACTTC. This translates into CASSKAGTGIQTYEQYF.

The chain uses TRBV29-1 and TRBJ2-3; D gene unclear. CDR1 is SQVTM and CDR2 is ANQGSEA in the germline V gene. Deletions cut 3 bases from V and 5 bases from J, with 24 bases between. The CDR3 length is 17 residues. The CDR3 bases are TGCAGCGTTGACTTGAGTGTGCCCCGGTTCCCTCAAGATACGCAGTATTTT. Residues: CSVDLSVPRFPQDTQYF.

In this sample, this clone turned up once. The V gene is TRBV4-3, the J gene TRBJ1-1, with unresolved D. V shed 0 bases and J shed 1 base, with 6 bases lying between them. Germline loops: CDR1 LGHNA, CDR2 YSLEER. This CDR3 contains 14 residues. The CDR3 region is CASSQDPGNTEAFF. The CDR3 DNA is TGCGCCAGCAGCCAAGATCCGGGGAACACTGAAGCTTTCTTT.

J is TRBJ2-2 and V is TRBV30; TRBD1 might be the D (6 bases). The CDR3 covers 14 residues. Trimming took off 4 bases at V and 2 bases at J, with 11 bases between the two ends. The V gene's germline CDR1 is GTSNPN and CDR2 SVGIG (reference sequence). The CDR3 spells CAWKGQVNTGELFF. The CDR3 bases are TGTGCCTGGAAGGGACAAGTCAACACCGGGGAGCTGTTTTTT.

The V gene is TRBV5-6, the J gene TRBJ1-4; 10 bases map to TRBD1. From germline, CDR1 is SGHDT and CDR2 YYEEEE. This CDR3 comprises 17 residues. V lost 2 bases and J lost 3; bases outside the gene matches: 7. CDR3 amino acids: CASSFLGQGSANEKLFF. CDR3 bases: TGTGCCAGCAGCTTTTTGGGACAGGGGTCGGCTAATGAAAAACTGTTTTTT.

J is TRBJ2-3 and V is TRBV5-4; 8 bases line up with TRBD2. V was pared by 4 bases and J by 8 bases, with 15 bases of the junction left unmatched. This CDR3 spans 16 amino acids. The germline V gene has CDR1 SGHNT and CDR2 YYREEE (reference sequence). The chain's CDR3 is CASSRAGAFPGGTQYF. The DNA for the CDR3 is TGTGCCAGCAGCCGAGCGGGAGCTTTCCCCGGTGGTACGCAGTATTTT.